These T cell receptor beta chains were read from a single sample in a study of T-cell memory formation after mild COVID-19. TCRdb called the 5' RACE reads again in MiXCR, with one record for every CDR3 protein. The sample has 25,000 to 30,000 distinct CDR3 sequences, 9.5% to 15% seen once. The specimen was PBMCs or a T cell subset sorted from them (not recorded which). The receptors were sampled from an adult woman who had mild COVID-19 (a few samples of this study predate the infection). Cell type and time point are not known. CDR3s include the opening cysteine and the closing phenylalanine or tryptophan. A D gene is named only where the DNA matches it firmly. Not every row has a clone size; where given, it reads once, few, many or a size class.

abundance | j_gene | v_gene | d_gene | CDR3nt | CDR3aa
many | TRBJ2-1 | TRBV12-3/TRBV12-4 | . | TGTGCCAGCAGTTTGAAAGTGGGTCCCTCCTACAATGAGCAGTTCTTC | CASSLKVGPSYNEQFF
many | TRBJ2-7 | TRBV19 | . | TGTGCCAGTAGTATCAACCTAGCCTACGAGCAGTACTTC | CASSINLAYEQYF
many | TRBJ1-1 | TRBV5-1 | . | TGCGCCAGCAGCTCCTCCCTAATGAACACTGAAGCTTTCTTT | CASSSSLMNTEAFF
many | TRBJ2-1 | TRBV12-3/TRBV12-4 | TRBD2 | TGTGCCAGCAGCCGACTAGCGGGGGGCCACCGGGAGCAGTTCTTC | CASSRLAGGHREQFF
. | TRBJ1-3 | TRBV29-1 | . | TGCAGCGTCGGGGTCGGAGCGAGCTCTGGAAACACCATATATTTT | CSVGVGASSGNTIYF
many | TRBJ1-1 | TRBV20-1 | . | TGCAGTGCTTCCAGACGAGTCCCCTTCCCGGAAGCTTTCTTT | CSASRRVPFPEAFF
many | TRBJ1-2 | TRBV5-1 | . | TGCGCCAGCAGCTTCTCGACGGGAACCTATGGCTACACCTTC | CASSFSTGTYGYTF
. | TRBJ2-4 | TRBV12-3/TRBV12-4 | . | TGTGCCAGCAGTTCACGGGGGCAGACACTAGCCAAAAACATTCAGTACTTC | CASSSRGQTLAKNIQYF
many | TRBJ1-1 | TRBV18 | . | TGTGCCAGCTCGTCGACAGGAGTGAACACTGAAGCTTTCTTT | CASSSTGVNTEAFF
many | TRBJ2-7 | TRBV7-2 | . | TGTGCCAGCAGCTTAAACCGGGACTACGAGCAGTACTTC | CASSLNRDYEQYF
many | TRBJ1-2 | TRBV4-1 | . | TGCGCCAGCAGCCAAGCCCAAGTAGAAGGGGCTGTTGATGGCTACACCTTC | CASSQAQVEGAVDGYTF
many | TRBJ1-6 | TRBV6-5 | TRBD1 | TGTGCCAGCAGGACCGGGACAGGACTTGAGGATTCACCCCTCCACTTT | CASRTGTGLEDSPLHF
many | TRBJ2-1 | TRBV27 | TRBD2 | TGTGCCAGCAGTGTCCCGGGGTGGGCTAGCGGGAGCTCCTACAATGAGCAGTTCTTC | CASSVPGWASGSSYNEQFF
many | TRBJ2-1 | TRBV12-3/TRBV12-4 | . | TGTGCCAGCAGTTTCTTTTGGGGTGGGGATGAGCAGTTCTTC | CASSFFWGGDEQFF
many | TRBJ2-6 | TRBV5-1 | . | TGCGCCAGCACCCCGGGCTCTGGGGCCAACGTCCTGACTTTC | CASTPGSGANVLTF
many | TRBJ1-2 | TRBV4-2 | . | TGTGCCAGCAGCCAAGGTGACAGATTAATAGACTATGGCTACACCTTC | CASSQGDRLIDYGYTF
many | TRBJ2-5 | TRBV7-2 | TRBD2 | TGTGCCAGCAGCTTAGGGGTACTAGCGACTAATACTCAAGAGACCCAGTACTTC | CASSLGVLATNTQETQYF
many | TRBJ2-7 | TRBV18 | TRBD2 | TGTGCCAGCTCACCAAGCGGGGGGGTCTCCTACGAGCAGTACTTC | CASSPSGGVSYEQYF
. | TRBJ2-7 | TRBV13 | . | TGTGCCAGCAGCTTAGAACGGGCCCCGAACAACGAGCAGTACTTC | CASSLERAPNNEQYF
many | TRBJ2-3 | TRBV6-6 | . | TGTGCCAGCAGTTATTTCGGCCTCAGCACAGATACGCAGTATTTT | CASSYFGLSTDTQYF
many | TRBJ2-2 | TRBV6-5 | TRBD1 | TGTGCCAGCAGGAACAGGGGTTCCGGGGAGCTGTTTTTT | CASRNRGSGELFF
many | TRBJ2-1 | TRBV7-3 | . | TGTGCCAGCAGCTTAACAAGGGAGGTTTCCTACAATGAGCAGTTCTTC | CASSLTREVSYNEQFF
many | TRBJ2-6 | TRBV9 | . | TGTGCCAGCAGCGCACTCTCAGGGGCAGGGGCCAACGTCCTGACTTTC | CASSALSGAGANVLTF
many | TRBJ2-2 | TRBV18 | . | TGTGCCAGCTCACCATCGAAGGCCTCGACCGGGGAGCTGTTTTTT | CASSPSKASTGELFF
many | TRBJ2-7 | TRBV11-2 | TRBD2 | TGTGCCAGCAGCGGGTTGGCGGGAGCTCAAGAGCAGTACTTC | CASSGLAGAQEQYF
medium-sized | TRBJ2-1 | TRBV6-6 | TRBD2 | TGTGCCAGCAGTCTCCAAGCGGGACGACTCAATGAGCAGTTCTTC | CASSLQAGRLNEQFF
medium-sized | TRBJ2-1 | TRBV9 | . | TGTGCCAGCAGCCCACAGGTTTACAATGAGCAGTTCTTC | CASSPQVYNEQFF
many | TRBJ2-7 | TRBV25-1 | . | TGTGCCAGCAGTGAATATACAGAAGGGGACCTCTGCGAGCAGTACTTC | CASSEYTEGDLCEQYF
many | TRBJ2-3 | TRBV9 | . | TGTGCCAGCAGCGTAGGGGTGACGAGCACAGATACGCAGTATTTT | CASSVGVTSTDTQYF
many | TRBJ1-2 | TRBV18 | . | TGTGCCAGCTCACCACCTGGACTTTGGGGCTACACCTTC | CASSPPGLWGYTF
many | TRBJ1-1 | TRBV30 | . | TGTGCCTGGAGTCCTACCTATGGAGTCATGAACACTGAAGCTTTCTTT | CAWSPTYGVMNTEAFF